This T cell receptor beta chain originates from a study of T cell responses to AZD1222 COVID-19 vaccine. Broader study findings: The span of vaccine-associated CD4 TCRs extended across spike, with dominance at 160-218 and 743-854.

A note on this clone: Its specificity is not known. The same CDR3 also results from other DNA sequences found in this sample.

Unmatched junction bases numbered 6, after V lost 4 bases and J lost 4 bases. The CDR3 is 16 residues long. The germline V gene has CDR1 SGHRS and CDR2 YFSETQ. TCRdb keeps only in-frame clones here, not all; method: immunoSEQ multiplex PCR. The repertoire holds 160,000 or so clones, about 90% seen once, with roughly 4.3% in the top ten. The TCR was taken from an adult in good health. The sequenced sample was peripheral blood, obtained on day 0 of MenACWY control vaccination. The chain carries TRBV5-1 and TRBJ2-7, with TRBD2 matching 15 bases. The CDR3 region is CASSLGTSGRIYEQYF. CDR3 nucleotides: TGCGCCAGCAGCCTAGGGACTAGCGGGAGGATATACGAGCAGTACTTC.